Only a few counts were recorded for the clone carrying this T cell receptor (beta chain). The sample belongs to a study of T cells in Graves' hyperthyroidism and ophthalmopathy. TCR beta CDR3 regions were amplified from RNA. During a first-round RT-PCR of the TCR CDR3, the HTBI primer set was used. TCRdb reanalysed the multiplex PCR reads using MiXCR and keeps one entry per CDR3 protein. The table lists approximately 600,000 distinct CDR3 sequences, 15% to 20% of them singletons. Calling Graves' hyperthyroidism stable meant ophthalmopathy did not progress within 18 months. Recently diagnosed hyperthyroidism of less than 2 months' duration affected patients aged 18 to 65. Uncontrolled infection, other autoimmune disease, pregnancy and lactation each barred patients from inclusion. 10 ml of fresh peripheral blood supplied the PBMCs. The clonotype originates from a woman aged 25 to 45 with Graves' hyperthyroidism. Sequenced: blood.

The CDR3 coding sequence is TGTGCCACCAGCAGAGAGGACACCGGGGAGCTGTTTTTT. It specifies CATSREDTGELFF. This chain links TRBV15 with TRBJ2-2, with D unclear. The V gene lost 0 bases and the J gene lost 3 bases, with 2 bases spanning the gap. The CDR3 totals 13 residues. CDR1 is LNHNV and CDR2 is YYDKDF in the germline V gene (reference sequence).